Each of the 13 T cell receptor beta chains below was sequenced from the same sample in a study of T cell responses to AZD1222 COVID-19 vaccine. Sequencing used immunoSEQ multiplex PCR; TCRdb keeps in-frame clones, though not all of them. This table holds roughly 160,000 clones, less than 95% found once. This material consisted of peripheral blood, taken on day 0 of AZD1222 vaccination. These receptors all come from an adult in good health.

J is TRBJ2-7 and V is TRBV4-1; D remains ambiguous. Germline CDR1 reads MGHRA; CDR2 reads YSYEKL. CDR3 length: 13 amino acids. Trimming pared 3 bases from V and 2 bases from J, leaving 8 bases between. The CDR3 sequence is CASSQGRTYEQYF. The CDR3 DNA reads as TGCGCCAGCAGCCAGGGCAGAACCTACGAGCAGTACTTC.

V and J are TRBV3-1 (or the pseudogene TRBV3-2) and TRBJ1-4; 7 bases map to TRBD1. Looked up from germline, CDR1 is LGHDT and CDR2 is YNNKEL (reference sequence). V shed 5 bases and J 6 bases; nucleotides not matched to a gene: 9. This CDR3 spans 15 amino acids. CDR3 sequence reads: CASSSTGEGYEKLFF. In DNA form, the CDR3 reads TGTGCCAGCAGCTCAACAGGGGAAGGGTATGAAAAACTGTTTTTT.

The V gene is TRBV28, the J gene TRBJ1-5; no clear D gene. The CDR3 totals 13 residues. V was pared by 3 bases and J by 4 bases, with 7 bases between. CDR1 MDHEN and CDR2 SYDVKM come from the germline V gene. The DNA for the CDR3 is TGTGCCAGCAGTTTGGTAGCAAATCAGCCCCAGCATTTT. Protein product: CASSLVANQPQHF.

The CDR3 reads CASSIDRPGGQETQYF. CDR3 nucleotides: TGTGCCAGTAGTATAGATCGGCCCGGAGGACAAGAGACCCAGTACTTC. The J gene is TRBJ2-5, the V gene TRBV19, with D perhaps matching TRBD2 (5 bases). CDR1 LNHDA and CDR2 SQIVND come from the germline V gene (reference sequence). Deletions cut 0 bases from V and 2 bases from J, with 13 bases between. CDR3 length: 16 amino acids.

The CDR3 bases are TGTGCCAGCAGCTTGATGACGTACGAGCAGTACTTC. It codes for CASSLMTYEQYF. The rearrangement links TRBV5-6 to TRBJ2-7; D not resolved. Looked up from germline, CDR1 is SGHDT and CDR2 is YYEEEE. With 1 base removed from V and 4 bases from J, the gap between germline ends came to 6 bases. This CDR3 contains 12 residues.

J is TRBJ1-1 and V is TRBV5-1, with 7 nucleotides matching TRBD1. J was trimmed by 5 bases and V by 4 bases; bases with no gene match: 11. The germline V gene encodes CDR1 SGHRS and CDR2 YFSETQ. The CDR3 runs 15 residues. The DNA of the CDR3 is TGCGCCAGCAGCCCCCAGGGGGGGGCCGGTACTGAAGCTTTCTTT. It codes for CASSPQGGAGTEAFF.

This CDR3 is CASSLEGPDTQYF. For the CDR3, the DNA is TGTGCCAGCAGCTTAGAGGGCCCAGATACGCAGTATTTT. This chain connects TRBV7-9 to TRBJ2-3, with D uncertain. The CDR3 is 13 amino acids. Germline V lookup: CDR1 SEHNR, CDR2 FQNEAQ (reference sequence). Between the trimmed V and J ends, which lost 1 base and 4 bases, there was a span of 6 bases.

The chain is built from TRBV27 and TRBJ1-2; 8 bases map to TRBD1. CDR1 is MNHEY and CDR2 is SMNVEV in the germline V gene (reference sequence). After removal of 4 bases from V and 5 bases from J, the junction contained 6 bases not matched to a gene. This CDR3 has 14 amino acids. The CDR3 protein is CASSSVTGGYGYTF. Written as DNA, the CDR3 is TGTGCCAGCAGTTCCGTTACAGGGGGGTATGGCTACACCTTC.

This rearrangement joins TRBV12-3 or TRBV12-4 to TRBJ2-5; no clear D gene. Trimming removed 3 bases at V and 5 bases at J, with 10 bases between. The CDR3 covers 13 residues. The chain's CDR3 is CASSFGIGETQYF. CDR3 sequence (DNA): TGTGCCAGCAGTTTTGGGATTGGGGAGACCCAGTACTTC.

The rearrangement joins TRBV5-4 to TRBJ2-7; 7 bases map to TRBD1. This CDR3 spans 14 amino acids. Germline lookup yields CDR1 SGHNT and CDR2 YYREEE (reference sequence). V lost 5 bases to trimming and J lost 2 bases; unmatched junction nucleotides: 7. DNA of the CDR3: TGTGCCAGCAGTAGGGGGCAGGTGGCCTACGAGCAGTACTTC. Translating it yields CASSRGQVAYEQYF.

This chain joins TRBV19 and TRBJ1-5, with TRBD1 matching 10 bases. This CDR3 contains 17 residues. In germline, CDR1 is LNHDA, CDR2 SQIVND (reference sequence). Trimming removed 5 bases from V and 1 base from J; junction bases left unmatched: 8. CDR3 nucleotides: TGTGCCAGTAGTTCCCGGGACAGGGGTCGGAGCAATCAGCCCCAGCATTTT. Protein product: CASSSRDRGRSNQPQHF.

J is TRBJ1-3 and V is TRBV5-8; D is unresolved. The V gene lost 1 base and the J gene lost 2 bases, with 10 bases spanning the gap. This CDR3 contains 15 residues. In germline, CDR1 is SGHTS, CDR2 YDEGEE. This CDR3 reads CASSLMRITGNTIYF. In DNA form, the CDR3 reads TGTGCCAGCAGCTTGATGCGTATAACTGGAAACACCATATATTTT.

The chain links TRBV20-1 to TRBJ2-3; D is unclear. With 3 bases removed from V and 0 bases from J, the gap between germline ends came to 10 bases. The CDR3 is 14 amino acids. The germline gives CDR1 DFQATT, CDR2 SNEGSKA (reference sequence). The CDR3 sequence is CSASDRGSTDTQYF. The DNA of the CDR3 is TGCAGTGCTAGTGACCGCGGTAGCACAGATACGCAGTATTTT.